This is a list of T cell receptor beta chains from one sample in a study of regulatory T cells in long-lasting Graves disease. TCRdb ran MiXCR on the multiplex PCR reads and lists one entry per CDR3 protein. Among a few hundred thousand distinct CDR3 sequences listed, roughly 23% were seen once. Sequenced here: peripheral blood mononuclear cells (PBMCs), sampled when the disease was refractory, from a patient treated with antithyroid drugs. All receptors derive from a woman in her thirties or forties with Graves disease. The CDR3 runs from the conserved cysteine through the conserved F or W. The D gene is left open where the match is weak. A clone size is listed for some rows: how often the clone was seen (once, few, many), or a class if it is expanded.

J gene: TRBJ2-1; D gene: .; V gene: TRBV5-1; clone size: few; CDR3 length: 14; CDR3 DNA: TGCGCCAGCAGCTTTGCAGACGAATACAATGAGCAGTTCTTC; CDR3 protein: CASSFADEYNEQFF
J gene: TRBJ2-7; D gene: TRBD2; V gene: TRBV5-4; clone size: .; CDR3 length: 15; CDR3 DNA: TGTGCCAGCAGCTTGGTACCCAGCGGGATCGACGAGCAGTACTTC; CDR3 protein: CASSLVPSGIDEQYF
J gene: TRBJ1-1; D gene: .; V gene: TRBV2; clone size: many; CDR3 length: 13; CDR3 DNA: TGTGCCAGCAGCCGCAAGCGTGGAGGTGAAGCTTTCTTT; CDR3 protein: CASSRKRGGEAFF
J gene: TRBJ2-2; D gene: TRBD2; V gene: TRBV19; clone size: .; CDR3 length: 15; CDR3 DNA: TGTGCCAGTAGTATAACAGGGACTAGCACCGGGGAGCTGTTTTTT; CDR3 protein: CASSITGTSTGELFF
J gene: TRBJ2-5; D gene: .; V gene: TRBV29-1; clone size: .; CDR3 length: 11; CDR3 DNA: TGCAGCGTTGCTATAGGGGAGACCCAGTACTTC; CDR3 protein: CSVAIGETQYF
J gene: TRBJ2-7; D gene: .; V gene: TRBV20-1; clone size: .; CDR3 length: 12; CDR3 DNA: TGCAGTGTTTTACGGAATTCCTACGAGCAGTACTTC; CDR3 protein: CSVLRNSYEQYF
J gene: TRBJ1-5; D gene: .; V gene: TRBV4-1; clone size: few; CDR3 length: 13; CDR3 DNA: TGCGCCAGCAGTAAACAGGGACCACAGCCCCAGCATTTT; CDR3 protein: CASSKQGPQPQHF
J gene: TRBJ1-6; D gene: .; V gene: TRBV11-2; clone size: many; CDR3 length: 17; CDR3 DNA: TGTGCCAGCAGCGCCGGTGGAGACCCGCGTATGGGTTCACCCCTCCACTTT; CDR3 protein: CASSAGGDPRMGSPLHF
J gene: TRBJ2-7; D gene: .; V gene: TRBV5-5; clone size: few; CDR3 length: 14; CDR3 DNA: TGTGCCAGCGCGCTAAGGGGAAATTCCTACGAGCAGTACTTC; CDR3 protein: CASALRGNSYEQYF
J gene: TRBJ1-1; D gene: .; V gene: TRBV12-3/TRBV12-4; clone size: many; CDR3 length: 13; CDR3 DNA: TGTGCCAGCAGTTCCTTCCGGGGGACTGAAGCTTTCTTT; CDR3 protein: CASSSFRGTEAFF
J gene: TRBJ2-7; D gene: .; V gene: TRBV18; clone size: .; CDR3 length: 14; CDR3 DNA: TGTGCCAGCTCCCCCGGGACATGGGGCGACGAGCAGTACTTC; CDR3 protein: CASSPGTWGDEQYF
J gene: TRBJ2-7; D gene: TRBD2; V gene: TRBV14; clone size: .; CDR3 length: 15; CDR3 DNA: TGTGCCAGCAGGGGCGGAGCGGGAGACTCCCACGAGCAGTACTTC; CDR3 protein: CASRGGAGDSHEQYF
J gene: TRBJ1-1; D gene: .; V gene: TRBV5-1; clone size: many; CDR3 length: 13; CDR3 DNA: TGCGCCAGCAGCTTGGCGGGGAAGACTGAAGCTTTCTTT; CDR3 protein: CASSLAGKTEAFF
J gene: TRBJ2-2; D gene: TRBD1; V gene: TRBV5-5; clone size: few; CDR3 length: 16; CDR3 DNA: TGTGCCAGCAGCCTGAGGACAGGGACGAGGACCGGGGAGCTGTTTTTT; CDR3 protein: CASSLRTGTRTGELFF
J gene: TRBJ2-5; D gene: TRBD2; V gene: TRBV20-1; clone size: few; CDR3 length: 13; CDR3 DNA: TGCAGTGCTAGAAAAGCGGGAGGGCTATCCCAGTACTTC; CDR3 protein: CSARKAGGLSQYF
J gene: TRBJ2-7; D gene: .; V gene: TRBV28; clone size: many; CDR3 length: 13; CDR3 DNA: TGTGCGATTAAGACTAGTAGGGCCTACGAGCAGTACTTC; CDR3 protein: CAIKTSRAYEQYF
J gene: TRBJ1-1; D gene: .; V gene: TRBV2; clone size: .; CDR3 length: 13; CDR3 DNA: TGTGCCAGCAGTGAATGGGTGAACACTGAAGCTTTCTTT; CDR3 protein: CASSEWVNTEAFF
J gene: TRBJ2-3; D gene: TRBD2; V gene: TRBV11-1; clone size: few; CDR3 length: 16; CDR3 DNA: TGTGCCAGCAGTCGGACTAGCGGGGGACTCACAGATACGCAGTATTTT; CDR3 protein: CASSRTSGGLTDTQYF
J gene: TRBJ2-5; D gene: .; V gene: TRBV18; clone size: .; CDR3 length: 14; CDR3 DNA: TGTGCCAGCTCGCCCCGGGGGACCCCAGAGACCCAGTACTTC; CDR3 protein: CASSPRGTPETQYF
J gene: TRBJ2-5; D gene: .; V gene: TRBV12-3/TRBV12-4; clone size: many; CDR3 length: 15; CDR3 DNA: TGTGCCAGCAGTTATCAGGGGCTAGCGATAGAGACCCAGTACTTC; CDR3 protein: CASSYQGLAIETQYF
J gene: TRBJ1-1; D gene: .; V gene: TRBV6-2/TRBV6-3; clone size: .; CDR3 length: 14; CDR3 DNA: TGTGCCGGCAGTTACGCCTTGACAGCCATTGAAGCTTTCTTT; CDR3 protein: CAGSYALTAIEAFF
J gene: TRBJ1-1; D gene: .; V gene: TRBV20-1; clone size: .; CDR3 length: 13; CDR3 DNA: TGCAGTGCTCCACAGGGTGCCAACACTGAAGCTTTCTTT; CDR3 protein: CSAPQGANTEAFF
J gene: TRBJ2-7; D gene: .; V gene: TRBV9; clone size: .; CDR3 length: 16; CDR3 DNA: TGTGCCAGCAGCGTAGGCGGGGACCCGATCTCCTACGAGCAGTACTTC; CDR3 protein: CASSVGGDPISYEQYF
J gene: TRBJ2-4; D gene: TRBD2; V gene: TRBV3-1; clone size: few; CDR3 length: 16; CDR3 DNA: TGTGCCAGCAGCCAAGTCCTAGCGGGGATGGGAAACATTCAGTACTTC; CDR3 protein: CASSQVLAGMGNIQYF
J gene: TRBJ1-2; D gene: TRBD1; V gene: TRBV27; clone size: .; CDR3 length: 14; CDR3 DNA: TGTGCCAGCAGGTTCCGCGGGACAGGGGGTGGCTACACCTTC; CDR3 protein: CASRFRGTGGGYTF
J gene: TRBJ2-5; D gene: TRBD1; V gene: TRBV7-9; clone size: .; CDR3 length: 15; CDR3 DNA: TGTGCCAGCACCTTTGCAGGGGGCGGGCAAGAGACCCAGTACTTC; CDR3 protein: CASTFAGGGQETQYF
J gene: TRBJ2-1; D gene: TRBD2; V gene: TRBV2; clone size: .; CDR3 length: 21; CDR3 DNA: TGTGCCAGCATTACTATCCGGACTAGCGGGAGGAACCCTTCCTCCTACAATGAGCAGTTCTTC; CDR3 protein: CASITIRTSGRNPSSYNEQFF
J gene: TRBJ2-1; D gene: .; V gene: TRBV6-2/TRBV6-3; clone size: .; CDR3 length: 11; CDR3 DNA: TGTGCCAGCAGTTACGGGACCATGCAGTTCTTC; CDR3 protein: CASSYGTMQFF
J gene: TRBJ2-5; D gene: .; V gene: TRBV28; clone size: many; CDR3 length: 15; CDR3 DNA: TGTGCCAGCAGTTTCTCACAGCTAGGCCAAGAGACCCAGTACTTC; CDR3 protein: CASSFSQLGQETQYF
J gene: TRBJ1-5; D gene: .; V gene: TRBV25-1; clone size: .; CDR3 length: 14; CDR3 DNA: TGTGCCAGCAGTGAATCAGGGGGCAATCAGCCCCAGCATTTT; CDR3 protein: CASSESGGNQPQHF
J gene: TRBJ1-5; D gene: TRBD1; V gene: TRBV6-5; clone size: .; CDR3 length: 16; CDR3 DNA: TGTGCCAGCAGTTACTCAGGTAGGGGGCGTGATCAGCCCCAGCATTTT; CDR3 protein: CASSYSGRGRDQPQHF
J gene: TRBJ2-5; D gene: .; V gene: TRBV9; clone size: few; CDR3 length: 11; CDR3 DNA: TGTGCCAGCATGACCTGGGAGACCCAGTACTTC; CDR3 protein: CASMTWETQYF
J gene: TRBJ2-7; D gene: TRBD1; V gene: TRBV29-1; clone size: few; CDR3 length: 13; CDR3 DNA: TGCAGCGTACGGGACAGCCGGCTGGGGCGCGAGTACTTC; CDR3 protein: CSVRDSRLGREYF
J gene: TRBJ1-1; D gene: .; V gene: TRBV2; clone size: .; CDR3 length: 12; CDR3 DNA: TGTGCCGGCAGTCCTAAGACAGACGAAGCTTTCTTT; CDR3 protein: CAGSPKTDEAFF
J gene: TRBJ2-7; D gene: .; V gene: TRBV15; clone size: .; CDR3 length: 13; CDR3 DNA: TGTGCCACCAGCCCCCCGGGGGCCTACGAGCAGTACTTC; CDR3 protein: CATSPPGAYEQYF
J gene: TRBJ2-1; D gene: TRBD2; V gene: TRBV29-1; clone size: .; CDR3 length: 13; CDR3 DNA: TGCAGCGTTGGGGCTAGCGGCTACAATGAGCAGTTCTTC; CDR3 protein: CSVGASGYNEQFF
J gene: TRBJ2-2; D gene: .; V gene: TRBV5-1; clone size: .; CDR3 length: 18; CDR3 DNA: TGCGCCAGCAGCTTTTTTCAAGGCAGGGATGTGAACACCGGGGAGCTGTTTTTT; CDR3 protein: CASSFFQGRDVNTGELFF
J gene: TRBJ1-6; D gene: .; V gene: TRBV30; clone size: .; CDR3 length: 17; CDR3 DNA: TGTGCCTGGAGCGAGACAGTCCGCAGCTCCTATAATTCACCCCTCCACTTT; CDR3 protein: CAWSETVRSSYNSPLHF
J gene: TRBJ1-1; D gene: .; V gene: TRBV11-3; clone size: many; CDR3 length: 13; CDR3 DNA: TGTGCCAGCAGCTCACAAAGGGATGCTGAAGCTTTCTTT; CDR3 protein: CASSSQRDAEAFF
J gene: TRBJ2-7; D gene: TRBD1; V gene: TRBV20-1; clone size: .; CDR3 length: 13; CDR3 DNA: TGCAGTGCTAGAGGGACAGGCCCCTACGAGCAGTACTTC; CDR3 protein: CSARGTGPYEQYF
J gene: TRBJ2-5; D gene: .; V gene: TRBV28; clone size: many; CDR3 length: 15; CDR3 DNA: TGTGCCAGCAGTGCTGGGACGTCCTGGGGAGAGACCCAGTACTTC; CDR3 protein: CASSAGTSWGETQYF
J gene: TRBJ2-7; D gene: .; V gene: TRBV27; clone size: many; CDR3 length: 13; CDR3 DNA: TGTGCCAGCAGTTTCGGTGAGGGCTACGAGCAGTACTTC; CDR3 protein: CASSFGEGYEQYF
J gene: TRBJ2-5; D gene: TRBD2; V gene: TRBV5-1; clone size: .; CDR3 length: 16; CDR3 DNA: TGCGCCAGCAGCTTGGGTTTGGTAGCGGGAGTAGAGACCCAGTACTTC; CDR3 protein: CASSLGLVAGVETQYF
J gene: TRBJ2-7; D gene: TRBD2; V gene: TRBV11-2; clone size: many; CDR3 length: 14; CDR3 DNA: TGTGCCAGCAGCTTACAGCGGGACTCCTACGAGCAGTACTTC; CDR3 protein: CASSLQRDSYEQYF
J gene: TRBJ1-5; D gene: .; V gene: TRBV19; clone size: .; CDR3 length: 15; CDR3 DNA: TGTGCCAGTAGTATGCAGGGCGTCGGCAATCAGCCCCAGCATTTT; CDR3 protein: CASSMQGVGNQPQHF
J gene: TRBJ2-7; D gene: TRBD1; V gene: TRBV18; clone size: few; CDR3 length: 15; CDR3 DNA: TGTGCCAGCTCACCCCCCGGGACAGGGCGAGCCGAGCAGTACTTC; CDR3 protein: CASSPPGTGRAEQYF
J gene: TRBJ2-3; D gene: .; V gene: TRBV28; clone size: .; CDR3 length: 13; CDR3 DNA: TGTGCCAGCAGGGATCAGGGGAAAGATACGCAGTATTTT; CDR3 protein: CASRDQGKDTQYF
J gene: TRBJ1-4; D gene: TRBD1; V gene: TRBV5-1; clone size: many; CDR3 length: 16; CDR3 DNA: TGCGCCAGCAGCTTAGGACAGGGGGCGTCGAATGAAAAACTGTTTTTT; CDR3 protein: CASSLGQGASNEKLFF
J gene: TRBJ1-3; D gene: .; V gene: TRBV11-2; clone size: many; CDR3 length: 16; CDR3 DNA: TGTGCCAGCAGCTCAATAAGGACTTACTCTGGAAACACCATATATTTT; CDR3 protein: CASSSIRTYSGNTIYF
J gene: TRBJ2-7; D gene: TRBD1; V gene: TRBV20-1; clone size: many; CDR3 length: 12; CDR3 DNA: TGCAGTGCTACCAGGGGGCTCTACGAGCAGTACTTC; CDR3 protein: CSATRGLYEQYF
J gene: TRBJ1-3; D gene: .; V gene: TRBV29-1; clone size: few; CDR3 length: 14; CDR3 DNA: TGCAGCGTTGAAGACAGCCGTGCTGGAAACACCATATATTTT; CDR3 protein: CSVEDSRAGNTIYF
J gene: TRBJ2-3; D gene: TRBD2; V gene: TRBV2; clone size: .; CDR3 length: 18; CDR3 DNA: TGTGCCAGCAGTGAAGTACTTCCGGGACTAGCGGGAGCAGATACGCAGTATTTT; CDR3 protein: CASSEVLPGLAGADTQYF
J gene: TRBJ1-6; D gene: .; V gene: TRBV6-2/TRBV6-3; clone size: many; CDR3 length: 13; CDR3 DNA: TGTGCCAGCAGTTACGAATATAATTCACCCCTCCACTTT; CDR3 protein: CASSYEYNSPLHF
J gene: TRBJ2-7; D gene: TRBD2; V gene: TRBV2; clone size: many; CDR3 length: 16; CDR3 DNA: TGTGCCAGCAACCCCGAAGGCGTAGCGGGAGGCCACGAGCAGTACTTC; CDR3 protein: CASNPEGVAGGHEQYF
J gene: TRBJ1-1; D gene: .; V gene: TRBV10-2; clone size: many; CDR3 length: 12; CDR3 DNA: TGCGCCAGCATCAACAGGAACACTGAAGCTTTCTTT; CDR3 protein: CASINRNTEAFF
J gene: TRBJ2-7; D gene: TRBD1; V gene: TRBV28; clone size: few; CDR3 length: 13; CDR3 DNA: TGTGCCAGCGGTTTACGCAGGGGGCCGACGAAGTACTTC; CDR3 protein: CASGLRRGPTKYF
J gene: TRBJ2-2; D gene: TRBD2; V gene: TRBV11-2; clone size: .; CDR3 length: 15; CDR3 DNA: TGTGCCAGCAGCTTACTCACTAGCGCGACCGGGGAGCTGTTTTTT; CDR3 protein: CASSLLTSATGELFF
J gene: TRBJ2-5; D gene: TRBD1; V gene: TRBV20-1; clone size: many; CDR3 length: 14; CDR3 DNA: TGCAGTGCTAGAGAGGGGACAGCCCAAGAGACCCAGTACTTC; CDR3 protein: CSAREGTAQETQYF
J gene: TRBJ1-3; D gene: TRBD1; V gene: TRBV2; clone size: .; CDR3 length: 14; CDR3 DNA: TGTGCCAGCAGTGGGACAGGCTCTGGAAACACCATATATTTT; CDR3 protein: CASSGTGSGNTIYF
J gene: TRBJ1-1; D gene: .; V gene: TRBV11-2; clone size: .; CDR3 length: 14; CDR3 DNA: TGTGCCAGCAGACGACCGGGGGCGAACACTGAAGCTTTCTTT; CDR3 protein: CASRRPGANTEAFF